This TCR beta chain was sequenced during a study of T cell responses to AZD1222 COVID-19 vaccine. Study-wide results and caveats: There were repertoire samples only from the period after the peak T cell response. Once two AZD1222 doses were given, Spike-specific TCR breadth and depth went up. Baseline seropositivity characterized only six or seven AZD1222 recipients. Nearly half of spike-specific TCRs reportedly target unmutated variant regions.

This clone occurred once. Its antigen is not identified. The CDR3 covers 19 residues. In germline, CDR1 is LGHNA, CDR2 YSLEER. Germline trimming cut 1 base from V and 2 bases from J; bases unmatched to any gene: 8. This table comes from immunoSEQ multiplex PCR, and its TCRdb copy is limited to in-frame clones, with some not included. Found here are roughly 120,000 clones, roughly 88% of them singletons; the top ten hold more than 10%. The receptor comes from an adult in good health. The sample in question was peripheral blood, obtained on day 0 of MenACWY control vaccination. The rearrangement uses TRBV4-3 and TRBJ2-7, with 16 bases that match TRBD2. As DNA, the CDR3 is TGCGCCAGCAGCCAAGGGGCGGGACTAGCGGGAGGGACTGCCTACGAGCAGTACTTC. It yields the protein CASSQGAGLAGGTAYEQYF.